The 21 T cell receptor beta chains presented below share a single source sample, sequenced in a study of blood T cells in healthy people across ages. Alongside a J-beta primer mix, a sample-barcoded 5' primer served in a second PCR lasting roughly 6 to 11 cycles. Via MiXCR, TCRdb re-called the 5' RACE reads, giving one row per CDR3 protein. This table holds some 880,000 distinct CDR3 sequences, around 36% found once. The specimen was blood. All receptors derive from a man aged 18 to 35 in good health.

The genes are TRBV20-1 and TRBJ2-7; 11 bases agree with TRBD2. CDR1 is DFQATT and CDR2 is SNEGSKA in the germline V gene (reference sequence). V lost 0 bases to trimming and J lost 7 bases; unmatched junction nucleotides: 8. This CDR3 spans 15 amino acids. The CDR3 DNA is TGCAGTGCTAGAGATGGAGGACTAGCGGGCAATGAGCAGTACTTC. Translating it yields CSARDGGLAGNEQYF.

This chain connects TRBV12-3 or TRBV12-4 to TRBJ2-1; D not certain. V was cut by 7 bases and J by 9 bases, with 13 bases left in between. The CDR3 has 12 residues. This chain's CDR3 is CASKGPWGEQFF. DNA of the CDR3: TGTGCCAGCAAAGGCCCTTGGGGTGAGCAGTTCTTC.

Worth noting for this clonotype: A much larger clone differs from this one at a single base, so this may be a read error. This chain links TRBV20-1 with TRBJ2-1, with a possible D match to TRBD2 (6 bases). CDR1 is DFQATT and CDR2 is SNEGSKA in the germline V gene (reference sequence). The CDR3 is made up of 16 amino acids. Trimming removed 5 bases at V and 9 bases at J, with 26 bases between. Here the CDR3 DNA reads TGCAGTGCTGGGGACTCAGCGAGGCGAGCCCAGGGTGAGCAGTTCTTC. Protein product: CSAGDSARRAQGEQFF.

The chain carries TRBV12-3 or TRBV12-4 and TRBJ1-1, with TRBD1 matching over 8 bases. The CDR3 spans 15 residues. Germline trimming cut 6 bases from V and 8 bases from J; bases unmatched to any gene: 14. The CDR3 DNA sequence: TGTGCCAGCAGCCACGGACAGGGTCGCCTCGAAGAAGCTTTCTTT. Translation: CASSHGQGRLEEAFF.

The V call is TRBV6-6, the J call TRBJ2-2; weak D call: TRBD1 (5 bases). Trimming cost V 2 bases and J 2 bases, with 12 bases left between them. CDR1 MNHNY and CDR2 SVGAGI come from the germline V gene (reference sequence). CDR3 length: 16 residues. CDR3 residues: CASSYSGQGNTGELFF. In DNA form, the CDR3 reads TGTGCCAGCAGTTACAGTGGCCAGGGCAACACCGGGGAGCTGTTTTTT.

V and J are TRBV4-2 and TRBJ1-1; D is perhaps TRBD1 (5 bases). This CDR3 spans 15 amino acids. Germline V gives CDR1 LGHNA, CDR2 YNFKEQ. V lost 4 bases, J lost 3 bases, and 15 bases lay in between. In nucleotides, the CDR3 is TGTGCCAGCAGCCGAGGGGACTCCGGGGACACTGAAGCTTTCTTT. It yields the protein CASSRGDSGDTEAFF.

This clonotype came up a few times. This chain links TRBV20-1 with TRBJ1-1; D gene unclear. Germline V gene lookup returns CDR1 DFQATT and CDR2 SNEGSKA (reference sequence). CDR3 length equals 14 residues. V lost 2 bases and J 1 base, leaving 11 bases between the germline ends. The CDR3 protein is CSARSLAANTEAFF. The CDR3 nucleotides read TGCAGTGCTAGATCCCTGGCCGCGAACACTGAAGCTTTCTTT.

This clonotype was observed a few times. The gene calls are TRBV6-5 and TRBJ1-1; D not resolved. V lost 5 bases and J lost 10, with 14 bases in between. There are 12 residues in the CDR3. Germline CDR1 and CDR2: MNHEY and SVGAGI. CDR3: CASSDVPTGAFF. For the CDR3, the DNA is TGTGCCAGCAGTGACGTCCCCACGGGAGCTTTCTTT.

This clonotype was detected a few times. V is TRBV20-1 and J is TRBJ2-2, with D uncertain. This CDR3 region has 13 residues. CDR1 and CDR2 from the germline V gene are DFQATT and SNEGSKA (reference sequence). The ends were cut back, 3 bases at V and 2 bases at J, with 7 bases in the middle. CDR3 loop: CSASPLNTGELFF. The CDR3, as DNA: TGCAGTGCTAGTCCACTTAACACCGGGGAGCTGTTTTTT.

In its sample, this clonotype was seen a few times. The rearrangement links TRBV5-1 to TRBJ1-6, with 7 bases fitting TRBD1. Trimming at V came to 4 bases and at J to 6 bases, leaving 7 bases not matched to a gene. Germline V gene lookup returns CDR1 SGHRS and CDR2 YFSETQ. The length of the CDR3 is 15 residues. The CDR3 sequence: CASSPDGTVNSPLHF. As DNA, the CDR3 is TGCGCCAGCAGCCCCGACGGGACAGTTAATTCACCCCTCCACTTT.

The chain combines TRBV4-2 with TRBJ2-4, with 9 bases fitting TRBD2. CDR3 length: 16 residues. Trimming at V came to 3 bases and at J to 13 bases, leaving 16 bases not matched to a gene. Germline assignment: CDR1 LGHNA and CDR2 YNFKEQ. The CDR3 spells CASSHWEGTSRNEQYF. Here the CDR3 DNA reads TGTGCCAGCAGCCATTGGGAGGGGACTAGCCGCAATGAGCAGTACTTC.

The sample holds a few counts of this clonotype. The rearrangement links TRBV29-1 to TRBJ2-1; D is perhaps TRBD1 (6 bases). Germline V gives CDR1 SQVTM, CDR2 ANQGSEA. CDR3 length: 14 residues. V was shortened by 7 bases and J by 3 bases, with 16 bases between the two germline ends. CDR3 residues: CSATGDTSYNEQFF. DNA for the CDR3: TGCAGCGCGACCGGGGACACCAGCTACAATGAGCAGTTCTTC.

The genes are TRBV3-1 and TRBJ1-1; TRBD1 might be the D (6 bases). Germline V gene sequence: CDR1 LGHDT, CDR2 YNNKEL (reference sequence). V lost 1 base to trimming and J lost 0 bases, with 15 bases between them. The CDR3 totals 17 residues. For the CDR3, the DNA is TGTGCCAGCAGCCAAGGGGGCGCCGGGACATTGAACACTGAAGCTTTCTTT. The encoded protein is CASSQGGAGTLNTEAFF.

CDR3 protein: CASQTGITNTEAFF. CDR3 DNA: TGTGCCAGCCAGACAGGGATCACGAACACTGAAGCTTTCTTT. This sequence joins TRBV2 and TRBJ1-1; 7 bases map to TRBD1. The CDR3 covers 14 residues. After removal of 8 bases from V and 1 base from J, the junction contained 7 bases not matched to a gene. Germline lookup yields CDR1 SNHLY and CDR2 FYNNEI.

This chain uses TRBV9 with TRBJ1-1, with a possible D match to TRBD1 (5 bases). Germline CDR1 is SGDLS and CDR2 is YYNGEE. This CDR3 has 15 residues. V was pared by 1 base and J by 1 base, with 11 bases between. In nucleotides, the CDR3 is TGTGCCAGCAGCGTACAGGGAAAGGCGAACACTGAAGCTTTCTTT. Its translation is CASSVQGKANTEAFF.

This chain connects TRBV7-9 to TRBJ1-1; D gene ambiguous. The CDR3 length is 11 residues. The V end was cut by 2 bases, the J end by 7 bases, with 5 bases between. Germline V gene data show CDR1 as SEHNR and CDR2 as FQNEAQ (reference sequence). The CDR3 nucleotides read TGTGCCAGCAGCTTATTCGGTGAAGCTTTCTTT. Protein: CASSLFGEAFF.

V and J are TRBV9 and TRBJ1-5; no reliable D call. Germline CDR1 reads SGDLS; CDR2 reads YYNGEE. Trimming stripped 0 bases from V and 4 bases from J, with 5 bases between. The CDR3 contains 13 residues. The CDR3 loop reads CASSVAQNQPQHF. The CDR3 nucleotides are TGTGCCAGCAGCGTAGCCCAAAATCAGCCCCAGCATTTT.

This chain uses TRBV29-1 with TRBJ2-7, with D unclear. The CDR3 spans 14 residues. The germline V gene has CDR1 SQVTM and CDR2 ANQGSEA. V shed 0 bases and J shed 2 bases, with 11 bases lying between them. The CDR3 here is CSVEDLWSPYEQYF. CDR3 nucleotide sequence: TGCAGCGTTGAAGATCTTTGGTCGCCCTACGAGCAGTACTTC.

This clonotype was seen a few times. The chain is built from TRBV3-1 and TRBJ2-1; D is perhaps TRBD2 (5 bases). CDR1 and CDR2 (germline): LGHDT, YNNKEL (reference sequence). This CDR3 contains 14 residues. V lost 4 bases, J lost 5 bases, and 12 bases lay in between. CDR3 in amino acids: CASSPGNLDNEQFF. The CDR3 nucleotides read TGTGCCAGCAGCCCCGGGAATTTGGACAATGAGCAGTTCTTC.

The CDR3 sequence is CASSQPTGGIDGYTF. CDR3 DNA sequence: TGCGCCAGCAGCCAACCTACAGGGGGGATAGATGGCTACACCTTC. The V gene is TRBV4-1, the J gene TRBJ1-2; TRBD1 matches 8 bases. This CDR3 is built from 15 residues. Germline-derived CDR1 and CDR2 are MGHRA and YSYEKL. With V trimmed by 2 bases and J by 6 bases, 8 bases remained unmatched.

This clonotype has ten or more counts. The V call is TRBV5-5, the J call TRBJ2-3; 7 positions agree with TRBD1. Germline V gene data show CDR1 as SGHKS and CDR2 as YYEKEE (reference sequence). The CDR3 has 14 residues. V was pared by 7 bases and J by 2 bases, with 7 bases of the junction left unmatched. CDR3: CASFGQAYTDTQYF. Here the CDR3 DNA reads TGTGCCAGCTTCGGACAGGCGTACACAGATACGCAGTATTTT.